This record covers a single TCR beta chain. Antigen unknown. The data are from a study of OX40 agonist ivuxolimab in advanced cancers. Study-level background: Two patients with cutaneous melanoma and one with hepatocellular carcinoma, three in total, showed partial responses. General observations from the study: Low normalized T-cell clonal expansion also characterized some of the nonresponders. Expanded clones were, on average, more numerous among CD8+ T cells than CD4+. At 0.1 to 3.0 mg/kg and by week 6, CD4+ and CD8+ T cells in the blood had expanded clonally.

Measured with immunoSEQ multiplex PCR; TCRdb has only the in-frame clones, and not every one. This sample yields about 100,000 clones, of which approximately 90% are seen a single time; 0.45% to 0.65% belongs to the top ten. Germline V gives CDR1 MNHNS, CDR2 SASEGT. The CDR3 loop spans 14 amino acids. Between the trimmed V and J ends, which lost 5 bases and 3 bases, there was a span of 12 bases. This TCR was sampled from an adult with an advanced solid tumor such as melanoma, head and neck, liver or kidney cancer. This chain links TRBV6-1 with TRBJ2-3; D gene unclear. The sequencing used CD4+ or CD8+ T cells sorted from blood, collected in a trial of the OX40 agonist ivuxolimab. CDR3 coding DNA: TGTGCCAGCAGTAACTACCACAAGACAGATACGCAGTATTTT. It encodes CASSNYHKTDTQYF.